Presented here are 29 T cell receptor beta chains from one specimen sequenced in a study of CD8+ T cells in alopecia areata (dated by TCRdb to between 2018 and 2020). Library method: the immunoSEQ multiplex PCR assay. RNA was extracted from all samples and reverse transcribed into cDNA, which served as template for TCR sequencing. TCRdb re-hosts the immuneACCESS table, in-frame sequences only. Its copies lack some clones; in the studies checked, an unresolved V gene accounts for under half of them, and the cause for the rest is not known. The sample contains about 110,000 clones, approximately 61% of them found a single time. Over 20% of the sample belongs to the ten largest clones. Sequenced: NKG2D-low CD8+ T cells sorted from blood. The cell subset or site label corresponds to: sorted CD8+ NKG2D-low blood T cells. These receptors all come from a human donor with alopecia areata.

CDR3 DNA: TGTGCCAGCAGACCTGGACGGACAGGGATTTCCTACGAGCAGTACTTC. It codes for CASRPGRTGISYEQYF. The gene calls are TRBV28 and TRBJ2-7; 8 nucleotides line up with TRBD1. Germline V gives CDR1 MDHEN, CDR2 SYDVKM. V shed 6 bases, J shed 1 base, and the junction held 11 bases outside the gene matches. CDR3 length: 16 amino acids.

The chain carries TRBV7-9 and TRBJ2-7, with D possibly TRBD2 on 6 matching bases. CDR1 and CDR2 (germline): SEHNR, FQNEAQ (reference sequence). V was trimmed by 4 bases and J by 5 bases, leaving 9 bases between them. This CDR3 comprises 12 residues. The CDR3 bases are TGTGCCAGCAGCTCCCCGGGGGACGAGCAGTACTTC. This codes for CASSSPGDEQYF.

The rearrangement joins TRBV28 to TRBJ2-1, with D perhaps matching TRBD2 (6 bases). The V end lost 5 bases, the J end lost 2 bases, and 19 bases lay between the germline ends. In germline, CDR1 is MDHEN, CDR2 SYDVKM. This CDR3 is 17 amino acids long. CDR3 coding DNA: TGTGCCAGCAGTCCCCGCCTGAGTCGGGAGCCCTACAATGAGCAGTTCTTC. This sequence encodes CASSPRLSREPYNEQFF. Looking up the rest from reference TRBV28 and TRBJ2-1 gives the full variable domain: DVKVTQSSRYLVKRTGEKVFLECVQDMDHENMFWYRQDPGLGLRLIYFSYDVKMKEKGDIPEGYSVSREKKERFSLILESASTNQTSMYLCASSPRLSREPYNEQFFGPGTRLTVL.

V usage is TRBV27 and J usage is TRBJ2-7, with 7 bases fitting TRBD1. Unmatched junction bases numbered 11, after V lost 5 bases and J lost 7 bases. This CDR3 spans 14 amino acids. Germline V gene data show CDR1 as MNHEY and CDR2 as SMNVEV (reference sequence). The CDR3: CASSIRDSGEEQYF. In DNA form, the CDR3 reads TGTGCCAGCAGTATCCGGGACAGTGGAGAGGAGCAGTACTTC.

The chain carries TRBV19 and TRBJ2-1; no definite D call. The CDR3 spans 11 residues. Germline V gene sequence: CDR1 LNHDA, CDR2 SQIVND (reference sequence). V was shortened by 5 bases and J by 10 bases, with 9 bases between the two germline ends. CDR3 amino acids: CASSVGNEQFF. The CDR3 DNA follows: TGTGCCAGTAGTGTAGGGAACGAGCAGTTCTTC.

The chain has TRBV29-1 and TRBJ1-2, with D hard to call. The V end lost 1 base, the J end lost 6 bases, and 9 bases lay between the germline ends. The CDR3 consists of 12 residues. Germline V CDR1 and CDR2: SQVTM, ANQGSEA. CDR3 in DNA: TGCAGCGTTGAAGGACCGTCGGATGGCTACACCTTC. Translating it yields CSVEGPSDGYTF.

The DNA for the CDR3 is TGCGCCAGCAGCTTACAGGGTTCCCTGAACACTGAAGCTTTCTTT. Translation gives CASSLQGSLNTEAFF. This sequence joins TRBV5-1 and TRBJ1-1, with a weak D call TRBD1 (6 bases). V lost 2 bases and J lost 0, with 11 bases in between. Germline V lookup: CDR1 SGHRS, CDR2 YFSETQ. This CDR3 has 15 amino acids.

The chain carries TRBV13 and TRBJ2-5; perhaps D is TRBD1 or TRBD2 (5 bases each). There are 14 residues in the CDR3. Germline CDR1 reads PRHDT; CDR2 reads FYEKMQ (reference sequence). Trimming cost V 5 bases and J 4 bases, with 14 bases left between them. The CDR3 nucleotides are TGTGCCAGCAGCCAAATCGGTGGGGGAGAGACCCAGTACTTC. Encoded protein: CASSQIGGGETQYF.

The chain recombines TRBV7-9 with TRBJ2-7; maybe TRBD2 (5 bases). The CDR3 has 15 residues. V lost 1 base and J lost 6, with 16 bases in between. Germline CDR1 reads SEHNR; CDR2 reads FQNEAQ (reference sequence). In nucleotides, the CDR3 is TGTGCCAGCAGCTTAGGCCAGGAGGTGGGAAGCGAGCAGTACTTC. It specifies CASSLGQEVGSEQYF.

This sequence joins TRBV7-9 and TRBJ1-1; the D gene is possibly TRBD1 (5 bases). The CDR3 has 15 residues. In germline, CDR1 is SEHNR, CDR2 FQNEAQ (reference sequence). Trimming pared 0 bases from V and 1 base from J, leaving 9 bases between. CDR3 in DNA: TGTGCCAGCAGCTTAGCAAGGGGCCCGAACACTGAAGCTTTCTTT. As protein: CASSLARGPNTEAFF.

The rearrangement uses TRBV10-3 and TRBJ2-1; D is undetermined. This CDR3 comprises 13 residues. V lost 7 bases to trimming and J lost 4 bases, with 11 bases between them. Germline V gene sequence: CDR1 ENHRY, CDR2 SYGVKD. The chain's CDR3 is CAITPTIYNEQFF. DNA of the CDR3: TGTGCCATCACCCCAACTATTTACAATGAGCAGTTCTTC.

The CDR3 loop reads CASSLGRTVSTDTQYF. The DNA of the CDR3 is TGTGCCAGCAGCTTAGGTCGGACGGTGAGCACAGATACGCAGTATTTT. This chain joins TRBV7-9 and TRBJ2-3, with D unresolved. The CDR3 covers 16 residues. Trimming shortened V by 1 base and J by 0 bases, and 11 bases separated the two germline ends. Germline assignment: CDR1 SEHNR and CDR2 FQNEAQ (reference sequence).

The rearrangement uses TRBV29-1 and TRBJ2-1; 10 bases match TRBD1. J gave up 4 bases and V 2 bases, and 8 bases lay outside the gene matches. This CDR3 has 16 amino acids. The germline gives CDR1 SQVTM, CDR2 ANQGSEA. The CDR3 is CSVERGTGVEYNEQFF. The DNA for the CDR3 is TGCAGCGTTGAACGGGGGACAGGGGTGGAATACAATGAGCAGTTCTTC.

This clone has a handful of counts. The chain links TRBV11-2 to TRBJ2-1; D gene unclear. Germline-derived CDR1 and CDR2 are SGHAT and FQNNGV. Trimming shortened V by 5 bases and J by 0 bases, and 8 bases separated the two germline ends. There are 14 residues in the CDR3. CDR3 region: CASSPLGSYNEQFF. The DNA for the CDR3 is TGTGCCAGCAGCCCCTTAGGCTCCTACAATGAGCAGTTCTTC.

The V gene is TRBV13, the J gene TRBJ2-7, with D unclear. The ends were cut back, 3 bases at V and 2 bases at J, with 8 bases in the middle. Germline CDR1 is PRHDT and CDR2 is FYEKMQ (reference sequence). The CDR3 totals 13 residues. The CDR3 DNA reads as TGTGCCAGCAGCTTTGGTGGTGCCTACGAGCAGTACTTC. Its protein product is CASSFGGAYEQYF.

The rearrangement joins TRBV13 to TRBJ2-1; TRBD2 aligns across 11 bases. Germline trimming cut 4 bases from V and 16 bases from J; bases unmatched to any gene: 12. Germline-derived CDR1 and CDR2 are PRHDT and FYEKMQ (reference sequence). The CDR3 is 14 amino acids. The CDR3 is CASSSGTSGGEGFF. The CDR3 DNA sequence: TGTGCCAGCAGCTCCGGGACTAGCGGCGGAGAGGGTTTCTTC. Based on the CDR3 plus reference TRBV13 and TRBJ2-1, the full variable domain is AAGVIQSPRHLIKEKRETATLKCYPIPRHDTVYWYQQGPGQDPQFLISFYEKMQSDKGSIPDRFSAQQFSDYHSELNMSSLELGDSALYFCASSSGTSGGEGFFGPGTRLTVL.

The chain couples TRBV7-3 to TRBJ2-3; D ambiguous. The V gene lost 0 bases and the J gene lost 1 base, with 2 bases spanning the gap. This CDR3 is 13 amino acids long. Per the germline V gene, CDR1 is SGHTA and CDR2 is FQGTGA. CDR3: CASSLTGTDTQYF. CDR3 DNA sequence: TGTGCCAGCAGCTTAACTGGCACAGATACGCAGTATTTT.

This chain uses TRBV11-3 with TRBJ2-7, with 8 bases matching TRBD2. The CDR3 totals 14 residues. Trimming took 2 bases from V and 2 from J; bases not matched to a gene: 2. Germline CDR1 and CDR2: SGHNT and YENEEA. The CDR3 is CASSLLAGTYEQYF. The DNA of the CDR3 is TGTGCCAGCAGCTTACTAGCGGGCACCTACGAGCAGTACTTC.

V and J are TRBV27 and TRBJ1-2; a possible D gene is TRBD1 (5 bases). The length of the CDR3 is 13 residues. Trimming removed 5 bases at V and 5 bases at J, with 12 bases between. Germline CDR1 reads MNHEY; CDR2 reads SMNVEV (reference sequence). Written as DNA, the CDR3 is TGTGCCAGCAGTCCAGGGACCGAATATGGCTACACCTTC. The encoded protein is CASSPGTEYGYTF.

This chain links TRBV4-1 with TRBJ2-3; D is perhaps TRBD2 (6 bases). V lost 5 bases, J lost 1 base, and 13 bases lay in between. Germline values: CDR1 MGHRA, CDR2 YSYEKL. The CDR3 is made up of 15 amino acids. CDR3 region: CASSFRESRTDTQYF. The CDR3 nucleotides are TGCGCCAGCAGCTTTCGGGAGTCCCGCACAGATACGCAGTATTTT.

The chain carries TRBV10-2 and TRBJ2-7; perhaps TRBD2 as D (6 bases). Trimming shortened V by 9 bases and J by 0 bases, and 15 bases separated the two germline ends. The germline V gene has CDR1 WSHSY and CDR2 SAAADI. The CDR3 loop spans 14 amino acids. The CDR3 reads CASCLAANSYEQYF. The CDR3 region has the DNA TGCGCCAGTTGCTTAGCGGCAAACTCCTACGAGCAGTACTTC.

The V gene is TRBV5-6, the J gene TRBJ1-1; D unclear. Germline CDR1 is SGHDT and CDR2 is YYEEEE. V dropped 4 bases and J dropped 2 bases, with 6 bases sitting between them. This CDR3 comprises 12 residues. The CDR3 DNA is TGTGCCAGCAGCCCGGGTAACACTGAAGCTTTCTTT. As protein: CASSPGNTEAFF.

This chain joins TRBV29-1 and TRBJ2-5; the D gene is possibly TRBD1 (6 bases). The DNA matches TRBJ2-7 better at its end, which makes the J call doubtful. From germline, CDR1 is SQVTM and CDR2 ANQGSEA. This CDR3 comprises 13 residues. CDR3 protein: CSVETTGPYEQYF. The CDR3 DNA follows: TGCAGCGTTGAGACGACAGGACCCTACGAGCAGTACTTC.

The chain employs TRBV28 and TRBJ2-3; 9 bases line up with TRBD2. Germline CDR1 is MDHEN and CDR2 is SYDVKM. The trim removed 2 bases at V and 4 bases at J, leaving 4 bases unmatched. The CDR3 contains 15 residues. CDR3 amino acids: CASSLASGAADTQYF. The CDR3 coding sequence is TGTGCCAGCAGTTTAGCTAGCGGGGCCGCAGATACGCAGTATTTT.

V and J are TRBV7-8 and TRBJ1-3, with a tentative D call TRBD1 (5 bases). CDR1 is SGHVS, CDR2 FQNEAQ, per germline. Trimming took 5 bases from V and 10 from J, leaving 18 bases between them. CDR3 size: 14 residues. The CDR3 region is CASSGDSDSLTIYF. CDR3 coding DNA: TGTGCCAGCAGCGGTGACAGTGATTCTCTTACCATATATTTT.

This clone came up a few times. This sequence joins TRBV10-3 and TRBJ2-4; 8 nucleotides agree with TRBD2. The CDR3 runs to 17 residues. After removal of 5 bases from V and 8 bases from J, the junction contained 17 bases not matched to a gene. The germline V gene encodes CDR1 ENHRY and CDR2 SYGVKD. The chain's CDR3 is CAISPTSASRAGDIQYF. In DNA, the CDR3 is TGTGCCATCAGTCCGACTAGCGCCTCCCGGGCCGGGGACATTCAGTACTTC.

Note on this clone: The junction departs from the called germline gene at one end, perhaps through a read error. The gene calls are TRBV9 and TRBJ2-5; D uncertain. Germline V gene sequence: CDR1 SGDLS, CDR2 YYNGEE. The CDR3 length is 13 residues. CDR3 bases: TGTGCCAGCAGCGTAGCCGCCTCCGGTGGTGGGGACTTC. Protein sequence: CASSVAASGGGDF.

This CDR3 reads CASSYKDYLVTF. The CDR3, as DNA: TGTGCCAGCAGTTACAAGGACTACCTTGTGACTTTC. The gene calls are TRBV6-5 and TRBJ2-6; a possible D gene is TRBD2 (6 bases). Trimming pared 2 bases from V and 17 bases from J, leaving 13 bases between. Germline CDR1 is MNHEY and CDR2 is SVGAGI. The CDR3 contains 12 residues.

The V gene is TRBV10-3, the J gene TRBJ2-2; 11 bases are shared with TRBD2. This CDR3 is 16 amino acids long. Losses at the gene ends were 4 bases for V and 3 bases for J; bases not matched to a gene: 4. In germline, CDR1 is ENHRY, CDR2 SYGVKD. The CDR3 nucleotides are TGTGCCATCAGTGTAACGGGACTAGCGGACACCGGGGAGCTGTTTTTT. This encodes CAISVTGLADTGELFF.